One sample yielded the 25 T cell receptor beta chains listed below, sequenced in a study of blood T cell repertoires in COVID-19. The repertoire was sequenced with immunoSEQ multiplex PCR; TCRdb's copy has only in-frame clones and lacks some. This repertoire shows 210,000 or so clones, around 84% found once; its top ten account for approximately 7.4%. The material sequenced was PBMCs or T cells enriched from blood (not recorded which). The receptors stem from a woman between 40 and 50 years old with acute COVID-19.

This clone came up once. The CDR3 is CASSFISGQTNEQFF. In DNA form, the CDR3 reads TGCGCCAGCAGCTTCATTTCGGGACAGACCAATGAGCAGTTCTTC. The chain links TRBV5-1 to TRBJ2-1; 7 nucleotides line up with TRBD1. Germline assignment: CDR1 SGHRS and CDR2 YFSETQ. V dropped 2 bases and J dropped 6; count of bases not matched to a gene: 8. The CDR3 spans 15 residues. Together with reference TRBV5-1 and TRBJ2-1, the CDR3 gives the full variable domain: KAGVTQTPRYLIKTRGQQVTLSCSPISGHRSVSWYQQTPGQGLQFLFEYFSETQRNKGNFPGRFSGRQFSNSRSEMNVSTLELGDSALYLCASSFISGQTNEQFFGPGTRLTVL.

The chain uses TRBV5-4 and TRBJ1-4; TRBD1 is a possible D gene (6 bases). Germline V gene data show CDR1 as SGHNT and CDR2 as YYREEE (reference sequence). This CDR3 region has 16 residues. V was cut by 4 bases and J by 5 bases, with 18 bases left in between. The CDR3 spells CASSPWSGHGNEKLFF. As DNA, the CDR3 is TGTGCCAGCAGCCCCTGGTCGGGACATGGAAATGAAAAACTGTTTTTT.

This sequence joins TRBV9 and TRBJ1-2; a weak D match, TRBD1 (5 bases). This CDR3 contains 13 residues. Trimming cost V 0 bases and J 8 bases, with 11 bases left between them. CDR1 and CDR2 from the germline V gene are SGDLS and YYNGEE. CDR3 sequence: CASSVDRGSGYTF. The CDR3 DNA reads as TGTGCCAGCAGCGTAGATCGGGGGTCCGGCTACACCTTC.

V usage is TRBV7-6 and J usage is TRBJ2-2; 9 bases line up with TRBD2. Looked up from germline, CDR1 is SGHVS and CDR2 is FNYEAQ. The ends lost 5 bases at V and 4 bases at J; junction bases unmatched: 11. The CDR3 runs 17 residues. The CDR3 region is CASSRFSRGGTTGELFF. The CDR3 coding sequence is TGTGCCAGCAGCCGATTCTCGCGGGGGGGAACCACCGGGGAGCTGTTTTTT.

In nucleotides, the CDR3 is TGTGCCAGCAGTTTGTACCCGGGACAGAACTATGGCTACACCTTC. It yields the protein CASSLYPGQNYGYTF. This chain connects TRBV27 to TRBJ1-2; 7 nucleotides line up with TRBD1. In germline, CDR1 is MNHEY, CDR2 SMNVEV (reference sequence). This CDR3 comprises 15 residues. V lost 3 bases to trimming and J lost 2 bases; unmatched junction nucleotides: 6.

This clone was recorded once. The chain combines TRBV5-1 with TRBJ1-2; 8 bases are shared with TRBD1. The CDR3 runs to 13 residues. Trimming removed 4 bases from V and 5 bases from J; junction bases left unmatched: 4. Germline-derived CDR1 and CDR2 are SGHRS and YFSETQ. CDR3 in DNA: TGCGCCAGCAGCCGGGACAGGATATATGGCTACACCTTC. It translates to CASSRDRIYGYTF.

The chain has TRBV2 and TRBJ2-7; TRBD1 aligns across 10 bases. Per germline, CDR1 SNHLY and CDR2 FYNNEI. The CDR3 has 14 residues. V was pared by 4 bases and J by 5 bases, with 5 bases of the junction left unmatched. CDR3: CASSVRDRGHEQYF. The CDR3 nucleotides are TGTGCCAGCAGTGTAAGGGACAGGGGCCACGAGCAGTACTTC.

The CDR3 DNA is TGTGCCAGCAGACGGACAGGGGTCACTGAAGCTTTCTTT. Translation gives CASRRTGVTEAFF. The chain uses TRBV11-1 and TRBJ1-1; 9 nucleotides align to TRBD1. CDR1 is SGHAT and CDR2 is FQDESV in the germline V gene (reference sequence). The length of the CDR3 is 13 residues. Unmatched junction bases numbered 3, after V lost 6 bases and J lost 4 bases. The whole variable domain, filled in from reference TRBV11-1 and TRBJ1-1, reads EAEVAQSPRYKITEKSQAVAFWCDPISGHATLYWYRQILGQGPELLVQFQDESVVDDSQLPKDRFSAERLKGVDSTLKIQPAELGDSAMYLCASRRTGVTEAFFGQGTRLTVV.

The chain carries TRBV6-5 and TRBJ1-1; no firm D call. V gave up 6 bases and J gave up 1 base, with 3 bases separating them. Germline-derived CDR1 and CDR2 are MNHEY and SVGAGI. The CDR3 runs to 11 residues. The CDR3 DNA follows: TGTGCCAGCAGGGCGAACACTGAAGCTTTCTTT. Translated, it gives CASRANTEAFF.

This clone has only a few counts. CDR3 residues: CASSVTGLAETQYF. The CDR3 nucleotides read TGTGCCAGCAGTGTGACAGGGTTGGCAGAGACCCAGTACTTC. V is TRBV6-2 or TRBV6-3 and J is TRBJ2-5; TRBD1 matches at 7 bases. The CDR3 covers 14 residues. Germline values: CDR1 MNHEY, CDR2 SVGEGT. Trimming removed 5 bases from V and 4 bases from J; junction bases left unmatched: 7.

The CDR3 bases are TGTGCCAGCAGTGTGAACAGGGTGAACACTGAAGCTTTCTTT. It codes for CASSVNRVNTEAFF. This chain connects TRBV7-2 to TRBJ1-1; D is perhaps TRBD1 (6 bases). Germline V gene sequence: CDR1 SGHTA, CDR2 FQGNSA. The CDR3 has 14 amino acids. Between the trimmed V and J ends, which lost 6 bases and 0 bases, there was a span of 11 bases.

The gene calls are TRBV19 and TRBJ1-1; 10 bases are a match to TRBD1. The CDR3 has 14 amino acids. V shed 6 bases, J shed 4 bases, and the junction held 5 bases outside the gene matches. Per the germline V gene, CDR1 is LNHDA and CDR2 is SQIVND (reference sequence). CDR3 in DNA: TGTGCCAGTAGGACAGGGGGCCAAGGCACTGAAGCTTTCTTT. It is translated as CASRTGGQGTEAFF.

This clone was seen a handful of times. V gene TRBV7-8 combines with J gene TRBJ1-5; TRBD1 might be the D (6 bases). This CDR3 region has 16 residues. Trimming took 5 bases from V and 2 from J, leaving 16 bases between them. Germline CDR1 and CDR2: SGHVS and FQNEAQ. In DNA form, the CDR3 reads TGTGCCAGCAGCCCTTGGCGTTCAGGGGGCAATCAGCCCCAGCATTTT. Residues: CASSPWRSGGNQPQHF.

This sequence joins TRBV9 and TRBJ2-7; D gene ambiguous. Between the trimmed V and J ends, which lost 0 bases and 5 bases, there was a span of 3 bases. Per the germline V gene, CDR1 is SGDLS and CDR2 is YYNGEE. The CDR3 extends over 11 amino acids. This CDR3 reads CASSVADEQYF. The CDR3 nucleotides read TGTGCCAGCAGCGTAGCGGACGAGCAGTACTTC.

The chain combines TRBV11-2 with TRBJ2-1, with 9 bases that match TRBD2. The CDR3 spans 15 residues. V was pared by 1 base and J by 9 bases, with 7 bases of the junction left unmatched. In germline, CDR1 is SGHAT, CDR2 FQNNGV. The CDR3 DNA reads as TGTGCCAGCAGCTTAGGTCCGGGACTAGCCGGTGAGCAGTTCTTC. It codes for CASSLGPGLAGEQFF.

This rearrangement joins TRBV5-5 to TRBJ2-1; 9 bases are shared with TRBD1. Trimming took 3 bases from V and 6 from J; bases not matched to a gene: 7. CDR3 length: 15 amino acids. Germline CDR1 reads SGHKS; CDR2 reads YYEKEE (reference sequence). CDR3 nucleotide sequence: TGTGCCAGCAGCTCCCCGGGACAGGGACTCAATGAGCAGTTCTTC. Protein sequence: CASSSPGQGLNEQFF.

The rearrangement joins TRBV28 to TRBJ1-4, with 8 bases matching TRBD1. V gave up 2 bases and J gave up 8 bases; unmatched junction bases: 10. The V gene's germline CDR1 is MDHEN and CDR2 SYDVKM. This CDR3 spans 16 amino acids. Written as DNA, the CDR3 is TGTGCCAGCAGTTTAAGTAATTCAGGGGGCCGGGAAAAACTGTTTTTT. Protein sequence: CASSLSNSGGREKLFF.

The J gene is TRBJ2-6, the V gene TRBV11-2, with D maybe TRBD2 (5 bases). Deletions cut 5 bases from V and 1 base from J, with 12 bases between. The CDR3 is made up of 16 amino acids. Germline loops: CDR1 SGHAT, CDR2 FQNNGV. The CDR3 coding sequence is TGTGCCAGCAGCGTTACTAGTGGTTCTGGGGCCAACGTCCTGACTTTC. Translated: CASSVTSGSGANVLTF.

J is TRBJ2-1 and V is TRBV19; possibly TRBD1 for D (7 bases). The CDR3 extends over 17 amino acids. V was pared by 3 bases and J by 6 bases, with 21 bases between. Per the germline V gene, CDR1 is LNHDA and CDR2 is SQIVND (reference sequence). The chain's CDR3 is CASSMLGQWTGANEQFF. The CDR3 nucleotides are TGTGCCAGTAGTATGTTGGGACAGTGGACGGGAGCCAATGAGCAGTTCTTC.

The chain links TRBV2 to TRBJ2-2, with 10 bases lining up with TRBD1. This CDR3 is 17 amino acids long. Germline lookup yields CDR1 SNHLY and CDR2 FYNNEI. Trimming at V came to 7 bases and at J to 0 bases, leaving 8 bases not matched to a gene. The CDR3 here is CASTPWGQGTNTGELFF. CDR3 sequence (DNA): TGTGCCAGCACCCCATGGGGACAGGGGACGAACACCGGGGAGCTGTTTTTT.

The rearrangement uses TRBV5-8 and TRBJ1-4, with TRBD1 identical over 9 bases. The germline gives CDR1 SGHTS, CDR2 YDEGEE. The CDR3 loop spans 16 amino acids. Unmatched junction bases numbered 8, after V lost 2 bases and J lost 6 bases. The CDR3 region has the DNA TGTGCCAGCAGCTTAATCCCTGGGACAGGGTATGAAAAACTGTTTTTT. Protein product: CASSLIPGTGYEKLFF.

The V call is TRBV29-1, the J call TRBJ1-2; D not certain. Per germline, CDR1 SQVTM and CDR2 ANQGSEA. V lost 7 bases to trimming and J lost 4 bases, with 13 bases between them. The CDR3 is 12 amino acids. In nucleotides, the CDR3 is TGCAGCGCCGGAGAAGGCATCTATGGCTACACCTTC. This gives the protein CSAGEGIYGYTF.

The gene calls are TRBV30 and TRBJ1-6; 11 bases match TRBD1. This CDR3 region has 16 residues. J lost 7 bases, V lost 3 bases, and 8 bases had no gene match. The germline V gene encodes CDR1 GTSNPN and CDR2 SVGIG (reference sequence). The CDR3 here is CAWSPDWDRGNSPLHF. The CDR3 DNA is TGTGCCTGGAGCCCGGACTGGGACAGGGGGAATTCACCCCTCCACTTT.

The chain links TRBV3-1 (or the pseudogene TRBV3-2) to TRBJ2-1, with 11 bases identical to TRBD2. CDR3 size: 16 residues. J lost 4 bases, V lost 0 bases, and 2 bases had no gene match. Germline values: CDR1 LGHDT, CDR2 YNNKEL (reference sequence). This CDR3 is CASSQDSSGGYNEQFF. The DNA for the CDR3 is TGTGCCAGCAGCCAAGATTCTAGCGGGGGGTACAATGAGCAGTTCTTC.

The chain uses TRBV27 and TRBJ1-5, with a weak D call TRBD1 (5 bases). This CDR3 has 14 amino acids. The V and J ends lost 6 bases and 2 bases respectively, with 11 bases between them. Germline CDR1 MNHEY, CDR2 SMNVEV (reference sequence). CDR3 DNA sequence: TGTGCCAGCAGGGGGTGGGGGGGCAATCAGCCCCAGCATTTT. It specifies CASRGWGGNQPQHF.